This TCR beta chain was retrieved from a study of human T cells and chemical hapten exposure (dated by TCRdb to the early 2020s). General notes on the study: For sensitization, 2% DPC in acetone was applied to an approximately 2 cm by approximately 2 cm area of upper inner arm skin. Blood samples were taken from patients before sensitization (week 0) and at 2, 6 and about 24 weeks after DPC sensitization. Weekly therapeutic DPC doses were additionally applied to the scalp of patients throughout the roughly 25-week study period. Nearly 30 alopecia patients gave blood for TCR sequencing at one to four time points (pre-sensitization, 2, 6 and 24 weeks). In alopecia patients, the study followed how the peripheral blood TCR repertoire changed in vivo over primary and secondary sensitization to diphenylcyclopropenone (DPC), a hapten. Patch tests used Finn chambers with 0.01% DPC on the upper back, scored after 6 days by International Contact Dermatitis Research Group standards. The libraries were sequenced as a pool, and the TCR yield per sample differed mostly because of small variations in library volumes within the pool. The mostly female patient cohort included alopecia areata with under or over 50% scalp involvement, alopecia totalis and alopecia universalis.

In light of the paper, this sample's time point label describes: pre-sensitization, week 0. The sample's treatment or condition, from its label and the paper: therapeutic diphenylcyclopropenone sensitization with weekly scalp DPC. At each patch-test visit, blood was drawn before the patch test was applied. To be eligible, patients had to be aged 18 to 70, diagnosed with alopecia and judged suitable for DPC therapy, while pregnant patients were excluded. Total RNA was extracted from unfractionated whole blood collected in Tempus Blood RNA tubes. There are many counts of this clonotype. The clone's antigen remains unknown. No base quality values were provided; no much bigger clone lies one nucleotide off. Points the paper makes about the study in general: The number of TCRs above 1 in 1000 frequency did not change with DPC sensitization; there was no evidence of global repertoire structure alterations. Patch test score was positively correlated with the number of PT1 expanded TCRs, with significance at thresholds 8, 16 and 32 but not at 4. Expanded TCRs formed significantly more large CDR3 similarity clusters than pre-sensitization or healthy control sets, consistent with antigen-driven responses. Repeated subsampling changed both the strength of the expansion versus patch-test correlation and the threshold at which the correlation became significant. Alopecia, a presumed autoimmune disease, was present in all patients, so the immune response of the patients might differ from that of healthy individuals.

Library construction relied on RACE. Instrument on record: NextSeq 500. Library preparation attached unique molecular identifiers to individual cDNA molecules for quantitative, reproducible TCR counting. Both TCR alpha and TCR beta chains were sequenced from each blood RNA sample. The paper's processing steps were these. A median of roughly 99,000 TCRs per sample was observed, with a range of about 20,000 to 700,000. The Decombinator software suite was used to annotate the V, J and CDR3 of the TCR reads. Every sample was subsampled to the same number of TCRs (28,000) for the PS versus PT1 abundance plots. TCRs were defined as expanded if absent before sensitization and observed at least eight times at the 2-week time point. In-frame beta chains were kept once TCRdb had trimmed the public reads at Q25 with fastp and called clones with MiXCR. CDR3 protein duplicates are merged, each entry listing the most common genes and DNA. TCRdb assigned the V and J calls; the authors' analysis was not used. A total of tens of thousands of distinct CDR3 sequences appear in this sample, more than 9% of them only once. The top ten clonotypes cover 9.6% of the sample.

The receptor comes from a middle-aged man with alopecia areata. Some clones in this sample may be carry-over from other donors' samples. The specimen comprised whole blood, sampled in connection with sensitization to the hapten diphenylcyclopropenone (DPC).

Here the CDR3 is given as CASSYSDTYEQYF. The nucleotides are TGTGCCAGCAGTTACTCGGACACCTACGAGCAGTACTTC. The rearrangement combines TRBV6-2 or TRBV6-3 with TRBJ2-7, with TRBD1 as a weak D call on 5 bases. The V and J ends are trimmed by 0 bases and 2 bases, leaving 5 bases between them. CDR1 and CDR2 are drawn from the germline V gene: MNHEY, SVGEGT. There are 13 amino acids in the CDR3, from cysteine to phenylalanine inclusive. Only the CDR3 region is kept as DNA, spanning 39 bases read in frame from base 1.